This entry lists 21 T cell receptor beta chains sequenced from one sample in a study of cytomegalovirus exposure and HLA in healthy donors. The PCR employed 60 Vbeta primers together with 13 Jbeta primers. The assay was immunoSEQ multiplex PCR, and TCRdb's table has in-frame clones only and misses some. The sample shows 50,000 to 70,000 clones, just under 75% of them seen only once. The source material was PBMCs. All receptors derive from a man aged 25-45 years in good health and CMV-seropositive.

This chain connects TRBV7-2 to TRBJ2-3; D call uncertain. CDR1 and CDR2 from the germline V gene are SGHTA and FQGNSA. CDR3 length equals 15 residues. Between the trimmed V and J ends, which lost 8 bases and 1 base, there was a span of 16 bases. CDR3 DNA sequence: TGTGCCAGCGGTTATCCAGGCAGCCGCACAGATACGCAGTATTTT. This encodes CASGYPGSRTDTQYF.

There are a few counts of this clone. The gene calls are TRBV29-1 and TRBJ1-1; D is undetermined. Per germline, CDR1 SQVTM and CDR2 ANQGSEA. The CDR3 runs 12 residues. Deletions cut 4 bases from V and 6 bases from J, with 12 bases between. The DNA for the CDR3 is TGCAGCGTTGGGAGGGTCTTCGCTGAAGCTTTCTTT. Translating it yields CSVGRVFAEAFF. The whole variable domain, filled in from reference TRBV29-1 and TRBJ1-1, reads SAVISQKPSRDICQRGTSLTIQCQVDSQVTMMFWYRQQPGQSLTLIATANQGSEATYESGFVIDKFPISRPNLTFSTLTVSNMSPEDSSIYLCSVGRVFAEAFFGQGTRLTVV.

This chain links TRBV9 with TRBJ2-5, with D perhaps matching TRBD2 (5 bases). The CDR3 totals 15 residues. Trimming removed 4 bases at V and 2 bases at J, with 15 bases between. CDR1 and CDR2 from the germline V gene are SGDLS and YYNGEE. In DNA form, the CDR3 reads TGTGCCAGCAGCTTTTTAAGCGGAACACAAGAGACCCAGTACTTC. Protein product: CASSFLSGTQETQYF. Full variable domain (outside the CDR3, taken from reference TRBV9 and TRBJ2-5): DSGVTQTPKHLITATGQRVTLRCSPRSGDLSVYWYQQSLDQGLQFLIQYYNGEERAKGNILERFSAQQFPDLHSELNLSSLELGDSALYFCASSFLSGTQETQYFGPGTRLLVL.

The chain joins TRBV11-3 to TRBJ2-7; 7 bases map to TRBD1. The CDR3 is made up of 13 amino acids. J gave up 2 bases and V 5 bases, and 3 bases lay outside the gene matches. Germline-derived CDR1 and CDR2 are SGHNT and YENEEA. CDR3: CASSPGTAYEQYF. The CDR3 nucleotides are TGTGCCAGCAGCCCTGGGACAGCCTACGAGCAGTACTTC.

The chain recombines TRBV2 with TRBJ2-5, with D uncertain. Germline-derived CDR1 and CDR2 are SNHLY and FYNNEI. The CDR3 contains 15 residues. Deletions cut 3 bases from V and 7 bases from J, with 18 bases between. The CDR3 DNA reads TGTGCCAGCAGTGATAGTATCGTCGGCCCGGGGACCCAGTACTTC. Translation: CASSDSIVGPGTQYF.

The genes are TRBV5-1 and TRBJ1-1; tentatively, D is TRBD1 (5 bases). Germline V lookup: CDR1 SGHRS, CDR2 YFSETQ. V lost 0 bases to trimming and J lost 0 bases, with 12 bases between them. This CDR3 comprises 16 residues. Written as DNA, the CDR3 is TGCGCCAGCAGCTTGGCCGCCACAGGTATGAACACTGAAGCTTTCTTT. Its translation: CASSLAATGMNTEAFF.

This clone has just a few counts. The chain uses TRBV5-6 and TRBJ2-2; D is perhaps TRBD1 (5 bases). From germline, CDR1 is SGHDT and CDR2 YYEEEE. V lost 4 bases to trimming and J lost 3 bases, with 16 bases between them. The CDR3 totals 16 residues. In DNA form, the CDR3 reads TGTGCCAGCAGCCCTCAGGACATACGCGACACCGGGGAGCTGTTTTTT. It codes for CASSPQDIRDTGELFF.

The chain joins TRBV5-1 to TRBJ2-5; TRBD2 might be the D (5 bases). The J call is doubtful: the DNA matches TRBJ2-7 better. The germline V gene encodes CDR1 SGHRS and CDR2 YFSETQ. The CDR3 is 16 residues long. For the CDR3, the DNA is TGCGCCAGCAGCTTGGAGCGGACCCAAGGGCCCTACGAGCAGTACTTC. It translates to CASSLERTQGPYEQYF.

This chain joins TRBV28 and TRBJ1-2; maybe TRBD1 (5 bases). Trimming stripped 2 bases from V and 5 bases from J, with 12 bases between. Germline loops: CDR1 MDHEN, CDR2 SYDVKM. The CDR3 contains 14 residues. This CDR3 reads CASSLGAAGYGYTF. The CDR3 region has the DNA TGTGCCAGCAGTTTAGGGGCAGCTGGGTATGGCTACACCTTC.

The chain links TRBV6-5 to TRBJ2-7; 7 positions agree with TRBD1. Germline trimming cut 6 bases from V and 2 bases from J; bases unmatched to any gene: 7. This CDR3 spans 14 amino acids. Per the germline V gene, CDR1 is MNHEY and CDR2 is SVGAGI. In nucleotides, the CDR3 is TGTGCCAGCAGGGGACAGCCCCCTACCTACGAGCAGTACTTC. Protein product: CASRGQPPTYEQYF.

This clone was detected a few times. The rearrangement joins TRBV5-1 to TRBJ2-7; the match to TRBD1 covers 10 bases. Germline CDR1 reads SGHRS; CDR2 reads YFSETQ. The CDR3 consists of 14 residues. Trimming at V came to 3 bases and at J to 5 bases, leaving 5 bases not matched to a gene. The CDR3 reads CASSWGQGYDEQYF. The CDR3 coding sequence is TGCGCCAGCAGCTGGGGACAGGGGTATGACGAGCAGTACTTC.

V gene TRBV6-5 combines with J gene TRBJ2-1; 7 positions match TRBD1. Germline V gives CDR1 MNHEY, CDR2 SVGAGI. Trimming took 5 bases from V and 3 from J; bases not matched to a gene: 7. The CDR3 is 15 amino acids. CDR3 DNA: TGTGCCAGCAGTCCGTGGGGACAGAACTACAATGAGCAGTTCTTC. Translation: CASSPWGQNYNEQFF.

The chain carries TRBV5-6 and TRBJ2-2; the match to TRBD1 covers 7 bases. The germline CDR1 and CDR2 sequences are SGHDT and YYEEEE. The V gene end was trimmed by 5 bases and the J gene end by 4 bases; junction bases not matched to a gene: 5. This CDR3 spans 14 amino acids. CDR3 bases: TGTGCCAGCAGACAGGGGAGTGTCACCGGGGAGCTGTTTTTT. It is translated as CASRQGSVTGELFF.

This clone came up a few times. Here the CDR3 DNA reads TGTGCCAGCAGCGTAGGGGAGGCGGGCTCTAATCAGCCCCAGCATTTT. It encodes CASSVGEAGSNQPQHF. The chain couples TRBV9 to TRBJ1-5, with D unclear. The CDR3 has 16 residues. V dropped 0 bases and J dropped 4 bases, with 14 bases sitting between them. Germline V CDR1 and CDR2: SGDLS, YYNGEE.

The V gene is TRBV9, the J gene TRBJ2-3; 7 nucleotides agree with TRBD1. CDR1 is SGDLS, CDR2 YYNGEE, per germline. CDR3 size: 18 residues. Trimming removed 0 bases from V and 4 bases from J; junction bases left unmatched: 14. This CDR3 reads CASSVAFLQGRLADTQYF. CDR3 nucleotide sequence: TGTGCCAGCAGCGTAGCCTTTTTACAGGGGCGGTTAGCAGATACGCAGTATTTT.

The CDR3 loop is CASSSLPGQGVDSPLHF. The CDR3 DNA follows: TGTGCCAGCAGCTCATTGCCGGGACAGGGTGTGGATTCACCCCTCCACTTT. V is TRBV9 and J is TRBJ1-6, with 9 bases aligning to TRBD1. J was trimmed by 8 bases and V by 4 bases; bases with no gene match: 13. Germline V gene lookup returns CDR1 SGDLS and CDR2 YYNGEE. This CDR3 spans 17 amino acids.

This clone has more than one count but fewer than ten. The rearrangement joins TRBV6-6 to TRBJ1-6; D is uncertain. The CDR3 covers 14 residues. Germline CDR1 is MNHNY and CDR2 is SVGAGI (reference sequence). V was shortened by 2 bases and J by 8 bases, with 10 bases between the two germline ends. The CDR3 sequence: CASSYRPRDSPLHF. Here the CDR3 DNA reads TGTGCCAGCAGTTACCGGCCGAGGGATTCACCCCTCCACTTT.

This clone turned up a few times. The chain recombines TRBV4-2 with TRBJ2-5; D is undetermined. The J call is in doubt because the DNA end fits TRBJ2-7 better. Germline CDR1 is LGHNA and CDR2 is YNFKEQ. The CDR3 totals 11 residues. The CDR3: CASSANYEQYF. CDR3 coding DNA: TGTGCCAGCAGCGCCAACTACGAGCAGTACTTC.

The gene calls are TRBV13 and TRBJ1-1; possible D gene TRBD1, 5 bases. Germline CDR1 PRHDT, CDR2 FYEKMQ (reference sequence). The CDR3 covers 14 residues. Between the trimmed V and J ends, which lost 4 bases and 6 bases, there was a span of 15 bases. CDR3 sequence reads: CASSSLDSFAEAFF. CDR3 nucleotides: TGTGCCAGCAGCTCCCTTGACAGCTTCGCTGAAGCTTTCTTT.

The V call is TRBV6-6, the J call TRBJ2-5; no clear D. CDR3 length: 14 residues. V was clipped by 6 bases and J by 3 bases, with 14 bases between them. CDR1 and CDR2 (germline): MNHNY, SVGAGI (reference sequence). Written as DNA, the CDR3 is TGTGCCAGCAGGCCGGGTTACACAAAAGAGACCCAGTACTTC. It specifies CASRPGYTKETQYF.

CDR3 in DNA: TGTGCCAGCAGCTTGGAACCTACAGTAGGTGAAAAACTGTTTTTT. This gives the protein CASSLEPTVGEKLFF. This chain links TRBV5-4 with TRBJ1-4; D call uncertain. Trimming took off 0 bases at V and 7 bases at J, with 13 bases between the two ends. The CDR3 has 15 amino acids. Looked up from germline, CDR1 is SGHNT and CDR2 is YYREEE (reference sequence).